The 6 T cell receptor beta chains in this list originate from one sample, sequenced in a study of cytomegalovirus exposure and HLA in healthy donors. The PCR made use of 60 Vbeta and 13 Jbeta primers. Data came from immunoSEQ multiplex PCR; TCRdb stores just in-frame clones and leaves some out. Here the sample spans some 190,000 clones, around four fifths being singletons. The source material was PBMCs. These receptors came from a young man in good health and CMV-seronegative.

This chain links TRBV19 with TRBJ2-1, with 8 bases identical to TRBD2. The CDR3 extends over 17 amino acids. Looked up from germline, CDR1 is LNHDA and CDR2 is SQIVND (reference sequence). V shed 1 base and J 5 bases; nucleotides not matched to a gene: 10. The CDR3 DNA reads TGTGCCAGTAGTATAGCAGCGGGAGCTTCCTCTGACAATGAGCAGTTCTTC. This gives the protein CASSIAAGASSDNEQFF.

The V and J genes are TRBV10-3 and TRBJ1-4, with D perhaps matching TRBD1 (6 bases). Germline CDR1 ENHRY, CDR2 SYGVKD. The germline V and J ends were trimmed by 2 bases and 8 bases, with 12 bases remaining between them. This CDR3 contains 14 residues. The CDR3 loop is CAISEVQGVEKLFF. CDR3 sequence (DNA): TGTGCCATCAGTGAGGTACAGGGTGTAGAAAAACTGTTTTTT.

This chain uses TRBV19 with TRBJ1-2, with TRBD1 matching 9 bases. The CDR3 contains 15 residues. Germline loops: CDR1 LNHDA, CDR2 SQIVND (reference sequence). Losses at the gene ends were 3 bases for V and 4 bases for J; bases not matched to a gene: 6. In DNA form, the CDR3 reads TGTGCCAGTAGTATGCCGGACAGGGGTTCCTATGGCTACACCTTC. Translating gives CASSMPDRGSYGYTF.

V is TRBV5-1 and J is TRBJ1-2; 9 bases map to TRBD1. The CDR3 spans 15 residues. Germline V gene data show CDR1 as SGHRS and CDR2 as YFSETQ. Unmatched junction bases numbered 7, after V lost 4 bases and J lost 3 bases. The CDR3 reads CASSLGDRDYYGYTF. The CDR3 DNA reads TGCGCCAGCAGCCTGGGGGACAGGGATTACTATGGCTACACCTTC.

This clone was found once. The chain joins TRBV5-1 to TRBJ2-3; 9 nucleotides line up with TRBD2. The germline V gene has CDR1 SGHRS and CDR2 YFSETQ. V lost 4 bases and J lost 2; bases outside the gene matches: 5. CDR3 length equals 15 residues. CDR3 sequence (DNA): TGCGCCAGCAGCCGGAGCGGGGGGTCCACAGATACGCAGTATTTT. Its protein product is CASSRSGGSTDTQYF.

The CDR3 sequence: CASSHDRGEQYF. As DNA, the CDR3 is TGTGCCAGCAGCCACGACAGGGGCGAGCAGTACTTC. The V and J genes are TRBV13 and TRBJ2-7, with 8 bases that match TRBD1. CDR1 is PRHDT and CDR2 is FYEKMQ in the germline V gene (reference sequence). The CDR3 totals 12 residues. The ends lost 5 bases at V and 6 bases at J; junction bases unmatched: 3.